Listed here are 15 T cell receptor beta chains from one sample, sequenced in a study of shared clonotypes between healthy human individuals. The naive CD8 fraction comprised CD45RO-negative cells positively selected for CCR7 and excluded terminally differentiated effector memory CD45RA+ cells. Profiled with immunoSEQ multiplex PCR; TCRdb holds only in-frame clones, not every one. The sample shows fewer than 1 million clones, 95% to 97% of them seen only once. The sample was naive CD8+ T cells sorted from blood. Receptors were obtained from a man younger than 40 in good health.

The genes are TRBV27 and TRBJ2-7; 10 nucleotides align to TRBD1. The CDR3 loop spans 15 amino acids. With 5 bases clipped from V and 1 base from J, the junction kept 5 bases outside the gene matches. CDR1 MNHEY and CDR2 SMNVEV come from the germline V gene (reference sequence). The CDR3 bases are TGTGCCAGCAGTGTCGGGACAGGGGTTTCCTACGAGCAGTACTTC. Amino acid sequence: CASSVGTGVSYEQYF.

This clone was seen only once. The chain has TRBV30 and TRBJ1-5; D gene unclear. V lost 2 bases, J lost 5 bases, and 10 bases lay in between. Germline assignment: CDR1 GTSNPN and CDR2 SVGIG (reference sequence). This CDR3 has 13 amino acids. In nucleotides, the CDR3 is TGTGCCTGGAGTTCTAGGTGGGATCAGCCCCAGCATTTT. It is translated as CAWSSRWDQPQHF.

V and J are TRBV4-1 and TRBJ2-5; D may be TRBD2 (5 bases). Germline CDR1 MGHRA, CDR2 YSYEKL. V was cut by 4 bases and J by 5 bases, with 20 bases left in between. The CDR3 is made up of 16 amino acids. DNA for the CDR3: TGCGCCAGCAGCCGCGAGGGAGACCCCAGCACGGAGACCCAGTACTTC. It encodes CASSREGDPSTETQYF.

The chain joins TRBV11-2 to TRBJ2-6, with D hard to call. This CDR3 is built from 17 residues. Trimming shortened V by 1 base and J by 0 bases, and 10 bases separated the two germline ends. Germline CDR1 SGHAT, CDR2 FQNNGV. The CDR3 spells CASSLVGLYSGANVLTF. CDR3 nucleotides: TGTGCCAGCAGCTTAGTGGGCCTGTACTCTGGGGCCAACGTCCTGACTTTC.

A note on this clone: The sample contains more than one DNA sequence encoding this CDR3. The chain combines TRBV4-1 with TRBJ2-7; 8 bases are shared with TRBD2. Germline CDR1 is MGHRA and CDR2 is YSYEKL. This CDR3 is 15 amino acids long. After removal of 1 base from V and 0 bases from J, the junction contained 2 bases not matched to a gene. CDR3 loop: CASSQGAGGSYEQYF. CDR3 DNA sequence: TGCGCCAGCAGCCAAGGGGCGGGGGGCTCCTACGAGCAGTACTTC.

The genes are TRBV4-3 and TRBJ2-7; D not resolved. The germline gives CDR1 LGHNA, CDR2 YSLEER. The CDR3 has 15 residues. V lost 1 base and J lost 2, with 12 bases in between. CDR3 in DNA: TGCGCCAGCAGCCAAGTAGCAGGTGGGGCCTACGAGCAGTACTTC. Protein product: CASSQVAGGAYEQYF.

V and J are TRBV9 and TRBJ2-1; 8 positions match TRBD1. Germline V lookup: CDR1 SGDLS, CDR2 YYNGEE. Trimming cost V 3 bases and J 3 bases; bases outside gene matches: 5. The CDR3 consists of 15 residues. Here the CDR3 DNA reads TGTGCCAGCAGCGGAGTTACAGGGGGCTACAATGAGCAGTTCTTC. This encodes CASSGVTGGYNEQFF.

This clone was detected only once. V and J are TRBV2 and TRBJ2-7; D is tentatively TRBD1 or TRBD2 (5 bases each). Trimming left V 4 bases short and J 3 bases short, with 10 bases between. The germline gives CDR1 SNHLY, CDR2 FYNNEI. CDR3 length equals 13 residues. As DNA, the CDR3 is TGTGCCAGCAGTGCGGGACGGGACTACGAGCAGTACTTC. Translating gives CASSAGRDYEQYF.

This clone was counted between two and nine times. In DNA, the CDR3 is TGTGCCAGCAGTGAATGGGCTTCAGCGGCCTACGAGCAGTACTTC. Its translation is CASSEWASAAYEQYF. The V call is TRBV6-1, the J call TRBJ2-7; maybe TRBD2 (5 bases). Germline CDR1 is MNHNS and CDR2 is SASEGT. The V end lost 2 bases, the J end lost 2 bases, and 13 bases lay between the germline ends. This CDR3 contains 15 residues.

This chain's CDR3 is CASSPLAQGGITDTQYF. The CDR3, as DNA: TGCGCCAGCAGCCCCCTGGCCCAGGGGGGAATTACAGATACGCAGTATTTT. The chain combines TRBV4-1 with TRBJ2-3, with D tentatively TRBD1 (7 bases). The CDR3 length is 17 residues. Germline V gives CDR1 MGHRA, CDR2 YSYEKL. The germline V and J ends were trimmed by 4 bases and 3 bases, with 20 bases remaining between them.

The chain employs TRBV7-2 and TRBJ2-7; 8 nucleotides line up with TRBD2. V lost 6 bases and J lost 4; bases outside the gene matches: 11. The CDR3 loop spans 15 amino acids. Germline lookup yields CDR1 SGHTA and CDR2 FQGNSA. The CDR3: CASRGGASGRYEQYF. CDR3 in DNA: TGTGCCAGCAGAGGGGGAGCTAGCGGGCGTTACGAGCAGTACTTC. The variable domain in full, completed from reference TRBV7-2 and TRBJ2-7, reads GAGVSQSPSNKVTEKGKDVELRCDPISGHTALYWYRQSLGQGLEFLIYFQGNSAPDKSGLPSDRFSAERTGGSVSTLTIQRTQQEDSAVYLCASRGGASGRYEQYFGPGTRLTVT.

The J gene is TRBJ2-7, the V gene TRBV5-5; possibly TRBD2 for D (5 bases). Germline V gene sequence: CDR1 SGHKS, CDR2 YYEKEE (reference sequence). This CDR3 has 16 residues. V gave up 4 bases and J gave up 4 bases, with 21 bases separating them. The CDR3 DNA reads TGTGCCAGCAGCGGCTACCATAGCGATCCATTTTACGAGCAGTACTTC. Protein: CASSGYHSDPFYEQYF.

The chain carries TRBV5-4 and TRBJ2-3; tentatively, D is TRBD2 (6 bases). V was shortened by 2 bases and J by 3 bases, with 13 bases between the two germline ends. The CDR3 runs 15 residues. Germline CDR1 reads SGHNT; CDR2 reads YYREEE (reference sequence). The CDR3 loop reads CASSLRDGLTDTQYF. The CDR3 DNA follows: TGTGCCAGCAGCTTACGGGACGGACTAACAGATACGCAGTATTTT.

The genes are TRBV4-2 and TRBJ2-2, with a weak D call TRBD2 (6 bases). V lost 2 bases to trimming and J lost 3 bases, with 22 bases between them. The CDR3 runs 19 residues. Germline V gene sequence: CDR1 LGHNA, CDR2 YNFKEQ. The CDR3, as DNA: TGTGCCAGCAGCCAAATCGCGGGGAGCGGAACCTCCCACACCGGGGAGCTGTTTTTT. The encoded protein is CASSQIAGSGTSHTGELFF.

The chain uses TRBV4-2 and TRBJ2-1; tentatively, D is TRBD2 (6 bases). Trimming stripped 2 bases from V and 6 bases from J, with 14 bases between. Germline values: CDR1 LGHNA, CDR2 YNFKEQ. This CDR3 has 15 amino acids. This CDR3 is CASSQIQLALNEQFF. The CDR3 DNA is TGTGCCAGCAGCCAAATCCAACTAGCCCTCAATGAGCAGTTCTTC.